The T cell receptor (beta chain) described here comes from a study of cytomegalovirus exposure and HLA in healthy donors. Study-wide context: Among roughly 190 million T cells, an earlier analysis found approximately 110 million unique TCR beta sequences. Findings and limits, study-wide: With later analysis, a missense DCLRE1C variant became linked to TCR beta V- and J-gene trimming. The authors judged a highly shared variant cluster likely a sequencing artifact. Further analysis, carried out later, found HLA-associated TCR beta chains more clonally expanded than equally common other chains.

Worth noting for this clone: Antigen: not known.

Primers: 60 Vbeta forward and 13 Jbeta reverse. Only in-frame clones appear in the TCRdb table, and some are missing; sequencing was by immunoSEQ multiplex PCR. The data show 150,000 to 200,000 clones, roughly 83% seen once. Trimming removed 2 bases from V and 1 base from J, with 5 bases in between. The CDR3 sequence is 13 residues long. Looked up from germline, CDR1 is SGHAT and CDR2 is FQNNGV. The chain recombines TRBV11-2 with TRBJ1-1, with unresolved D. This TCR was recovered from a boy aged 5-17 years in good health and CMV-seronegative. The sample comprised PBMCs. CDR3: CASSLTENTEAFF. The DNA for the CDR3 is TGTGCCAGCAGCTTAACAGAGAACACTGAAGCTTTCTTT.